The clone carrying this TCR beta chain has just a few counts. It was with unique molecular identifiers that the TCRbeta library was prepared. TCRdb re-derived calls from the PCR reads in MiXCR, one entry per CDR3 protein. The repertoire holds a few hundred thousand distinct CDR3 sequences, 9.9% seen once, with 10% in the top ten. This sample is drawn from a study of T-cell reconstitution after alpha-beta-depleted transplantation in children. The CDR3 has 14 amino acids. V gave up 3 bases and J gave up 8 bases; unmatched junction bases: 8. Germline assignment: CDR1 SGDLS and CDR2 YYNGEE. This chain uses TRBV9 with TRBJ2-1; 7 positions match TRBD1. Sequenced here: PBMCs from the stem cell graft donor, sampled from the stem cell graft. The sequence derives from a human donor who donated a stem cell graft to a child with SCID. CDR3 DNA: TGTGCCAGCAGCGCAAGACAGGGCTGGGATGAGCAGTTCTTC. Protein sequence: CASSARQGWDEQFF.